Included here is one T cell receptor beta chain sequence, with context. The data were taken from a study of blood T cell repertoires in COVID-19. About the study: Sites across the United States, Italy and Spain contributed samples from acute and convalescent COVID-19. T cells, B-cell-depleted T cells, or PBMCs provided the cDNA or gDNA that served as material.

CDR1 is MRHNA and CDR2 is SNTAGT in the germline V gene. The CDR3 spans 14 residues. With 3 bases clipped from V and 7 bases from J, the junction kept 3 bases outside the gene matches. In the original analysis: Cell counts per sample came from amplifying reference gene primers. Here immunoSEQ multiplex PCR was the method, and the copy in TCRdb shows in-frame clones only, minus some. D and trimming were read from the DNA, whereas the V and J calls and clone size are those reported in that table. Altogether about 35,000 clones are present, 82% being singletons, with the ten largest covering 40% to 50%.

Sequenced sample: peripheral blood. The V and J genes are TRBV6-4 and TRBJ1-6; 7 positions agree with TRBD1. The clonotype comes from a man aged 80 or over with active or convalescent COVID-19. CDR3 coding DNA: TGTGCCAGCAGTGAGCAGGGGGTAAATTCACCCCTCCACTTT. Translating it yields CASSEQGVNSPLHF.